This is a list of T cell receptor beta chains from one sample in a study of CD8 T cells in Susac syndrome. MiXCR was run by TCRdb on the immunoSEQ multiplex PCR reads, yielding one entry per CDR3 protein. Of some 75,000 distinct CDR3 sequences in the sample, roughly 92% were seen once. The source material was CD8+ T cells from PBMCs. These TCRs come from a human donor with Susac syndrome. Both conserved end residues are part of each CDR3. D genes are given only for firm matches. Clone size is not always given. Where it is, it says once, few, many or a class for expanded clones.

cdr3_aa cdr3_nt j_call clone_size d_call v_call
CASSRYGGVGTEAFF TGTGCCAGCAGCCGATATGGGGGTGTTGGGACTGAAGCTTTCTTT TRBJ1-1 - - TRBV7-9
CASSYGSTDTQYF TGCGCCAGCAGCTACGGCTCAACAGATACGCAGTATTTT TRBJ2-3 - - TRBV4-1
CAISESRGQETQYF TGTGCCATCAGTGAGTCCCGGGGACAAGAGACCCAGTACTTC TRBJ2-5 once - TRBV10-3
CASSLGTGENTEAFF TGCGCCAGCAGCTTGGGGACAGGGGAAAACACTGAAGCTTTCTTT TRBJ1-1 - TRBD1 TRBV5-1
CASSDRIAKNIQYF TGTGCCAGCAGTGATAGGATAGCCAAAAACATTCAGTACTTC TRBJ2-4 - - TRBV2
CASSFSGADTEAFF TGTGCCAGCAGTTTTTCAGGGGCTGACACTGAAGCTTTCTTT TRBJ1-1 - - TRBV12-3/TRBV12-4
CSARWRFRSLGSNEQFF TGCAGTGCTAGGTGGCGGTTCCGGAGCCTCGGGAGCAATGAGCAGTTCTTC TRBJ2-1 - - TRBV20-1
CASSLSGSSTDTQYF TGTGCCAGCAGCCTTAGCGGGAGTAGCACAGATACGCAGTATTTT TRBJ2-3 - TRBD2 TRBV13
CASSPTGRPNVLTF TGTGCCAGCAGCCCAACAGGGCGCCCCAACGTCCTGACTTTC TRBJ2-6 - - TRBV11-2
CSVISGRYMNTEAFF TGCAGCGTCATCTCAGGGAGATACATGAACACTGAAGCTTTCTTT TRBJ1-1 - - TRBV29-1
CASSDSGSTEAFF TGTGCCAGTAGCGACAGTGGGAGTACTGAAGCTTTCTTT TRBJ1-1 few - TRBV19
CASSEFAGFDYEQYF TGTGCCAGCAGTGAATTCGCAGGCTTTGACTACGAGCAGTACTTC TRBJ2-7 once - TRBV25-1
CASSSSGQAYNEQFF TGTGCCAGCAGCTCATCGGGACAGGCATACAATGAGCAGTTCTTC TRBJ2-1 - TRBD1 TRBV5-4
CAWSFGGYTEAFF TGTGCCTGGAGTTTTGGGGGCTACACTGAAGCTTTCTTT TRBJ1-1 - - TRBV30
CASSLDLRGEAFF TGCGCCAGCAGCTTGGACCTAAGGGGCGAAGCTTTCTTT TRBJ1-1 - - TRBV5-1
CASSPRATPDGYTF TGTGCCAGCTCACCGAGAGCCACGCCTGATGGCTACACCTTC TRBJ1-2 once - TRBV18
CASSLGGAEYYNEQFF TGTGCCAGCAGCCTCGGGGGGGCGGAATACTACAATGAGCAGTTCTTC TRBJ2-1 - TRBD2 TRBV5-8
CASSRRTSGTPHEQYF TGTGCCAGCAGCCGCAGGACTAGCGGGACGCCGCACGAGCAGTACTTC TRBJ2-7 - TRBD2 TRBV12-3/TRBV12-4
CASSPDRNSYNEQFF TGTGCCAGCTCACCCGACAGGAACTCCTACAATGAGCAGTTCTTC TRBJ2-1 - - TRBV18
CASSLWNSDTGELFF TGTGCCAGCAGCTTATGGAATAGCGACACCGGGGAGCTGTTTTTT TRBJ2-2 - - TRBV7-9
CASSLEREITDTQYF TGTGCCAGCAGTTTGGAACGGGAGATCACAGATACGCAGTATTTT TRBJ2-3 - - TRBV27
CASSSDFAGAGETQYF TGTGCCAGCAGTTCTGACTTCGCGGGAGCAGGGGAGACCCAGTACTTC TRBJ2-5 once TRBD2 TRBV5-4
CASSSRGGIGGYTF TGTGCCAGCAGTTCCAGGGGAGGGATCGGAGGCTACACCTTC TRBJ1-2 - - TRBV27
CASSPRLVSEQFF TGTGCCAGCAGTCCCCGACTAGTGAGTGAGCAGTTCTTC TRBJ2-1 - - TRBV6-5
CASSSTGNYGYTF TGTGCCAGCAGCTCTACAGGGAACTATGGCTACACCTTC TRBJ1-2 few - TRBV5-6
CASSYSRGATDTQYF TGTGCCAGCAGTTACTCCCGGGGGGCTACAGATACGCAGTATTTT TRBJ2-3 - - TRBV6-5
CASTLDATNEKLFF TGTGCCAGCACCCTGGACGCAACTAATGAAAAACTGTTTTTT TRBJ1-4 - - TRBV7-9
CASSSLETGDEKLFF TGTGCCAGCAGTTCGCTCGAGACAGGGGATGAAAAACTGTTTTTT TRBJ1-4 - TRBD1 TRBV27
CASSLEGRSYEQYF TGTGCCAGCAGCTTGGAGGGCAGATCCTACGAGCAGTACTTC TRBJ2-7 - - TRBV5-4
CASSLSSGGYTGELFF TGTGCCAGCAGTTTAAGTAGCGGGGGCTACACCGGGGAGCTGTTTTTT TRBJ2-2 - TRBD2 TRBV12-3/TRBV12-4
CATSRDRGGGRSGELFF TGTGCCACCAGCAGAGATAGGGGAGGGGGAAGGTCCGGGGAGCTGTTTTTT TRBJ2-2 - - TRBV15
CASSLGTGDLAFF TGTGCCAGCAGCCTGGGGACGGGAGATCTGGCTTTCTTT TRBJ1-1 - - TRBV13
CASSARLAGELFF TGTGCCAGCAGCGCGAGGCTGGCCGGGGAGCTGTTTTTT TRBJ2-2 - - TRBV7-9
CASSELGQGYEQYF TGTGCCAGCAGTGAACTGGGACAGGGCTACGAGCAGTACTTC TRBJ2-7 - TRBD1 TRBV25-1
CSATTTLGLAGPYEQYF TGCAGTGCTACAACTACTCTGGGACTAGCGGGCCCCTACGAGCAGTACTTC TRBJ2-7 - TRBD2 TRBV20-1
CASSEATPREYSNQPQHF TGTGCCAGCAGTGAAGCGACCCCCAGGGAATATAGCAATCAGCCCCAGCATTTT TRBJ1-5 - - TRBV2
CASSLGTESSGNTIYF TGTGCCAGCAGCTTAGGTACAGAAAGCTCTGGAAACACCATATATTTT TRBJ1-3 - - TRBV13
CSARVAAYAEAFF TGCAGTGCTAGAGTGGCAGCCTACGCTGAAGCTTTCTTT TRBJ1-1 - - TRBV20-1
CASNAGTLYNEQFF TGTGCCAGCAACGCCGGGACTCTCTACAATGAGCAGTTCTTC TRBJ2-1 - - TRBV28
CASAEGGADTEAFF TGTGCTAGTGCCGAAGGGGGGGCGGACACTGAAGCTTTCTTT TRBJ1-1 - - TRBV12-5
CASSTPRDRGAYEQYF TGTGCCAGCAGCACCCCACGAGACAGGGGAGCCTACGAGCAGTACTTC TRBJ2-7 once TRBD1 TRBV7-2
CASSKMGELFF TGTGCCAGCAGCAAAATGGGGGAGCTGTTTTTT TRBJ2-2 once - TRBV11-1
CSATRTEYQPQHF TGCAGTGCTACTAGGACAGAGTATCAGCCCCAGCATTTT TRBJ1-5 - - TRBV20-1